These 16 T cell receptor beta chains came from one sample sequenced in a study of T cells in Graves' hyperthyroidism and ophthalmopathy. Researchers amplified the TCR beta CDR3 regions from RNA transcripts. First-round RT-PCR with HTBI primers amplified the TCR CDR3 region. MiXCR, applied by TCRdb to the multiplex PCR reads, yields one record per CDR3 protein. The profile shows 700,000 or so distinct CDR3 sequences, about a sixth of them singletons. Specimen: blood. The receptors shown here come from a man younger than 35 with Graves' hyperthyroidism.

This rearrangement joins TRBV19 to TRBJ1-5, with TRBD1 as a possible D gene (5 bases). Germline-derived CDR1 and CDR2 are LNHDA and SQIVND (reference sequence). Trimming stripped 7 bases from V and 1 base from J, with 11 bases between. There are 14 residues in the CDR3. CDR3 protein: CASNGGLSNQPQHF. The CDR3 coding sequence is TGTGCCAGTAATGGGGGACTGAGCAATCAGCCCCAGCATTTT.

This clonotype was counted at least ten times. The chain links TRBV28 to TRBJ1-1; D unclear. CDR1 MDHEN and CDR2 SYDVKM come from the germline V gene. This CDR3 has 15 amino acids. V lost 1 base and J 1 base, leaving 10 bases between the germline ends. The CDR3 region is CASSLYGRPNTEAFF. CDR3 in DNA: TGTGCCAGCAGTTTATACGGACGACCGAACACTGAAGCTTTCTTT.

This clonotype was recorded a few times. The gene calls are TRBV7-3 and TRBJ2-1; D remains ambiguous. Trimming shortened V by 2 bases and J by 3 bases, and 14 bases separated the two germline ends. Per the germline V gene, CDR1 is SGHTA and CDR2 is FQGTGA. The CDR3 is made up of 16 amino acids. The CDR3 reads CASSLRPAWGYNEQFF. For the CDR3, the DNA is TGTGCCAGCAGCTTACGACCCGCGTGGGGCTACAATGAGCAGTTCTTC.

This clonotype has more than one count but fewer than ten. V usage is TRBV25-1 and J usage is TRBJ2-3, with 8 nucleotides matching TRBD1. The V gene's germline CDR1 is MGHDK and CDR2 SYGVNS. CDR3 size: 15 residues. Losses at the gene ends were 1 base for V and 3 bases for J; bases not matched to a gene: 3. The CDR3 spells CASSEWTGSTDTQYF. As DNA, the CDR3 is TGTGCCAGCAGTGAATGGACAGGGTCAACAGATACGCAGTATTTT.

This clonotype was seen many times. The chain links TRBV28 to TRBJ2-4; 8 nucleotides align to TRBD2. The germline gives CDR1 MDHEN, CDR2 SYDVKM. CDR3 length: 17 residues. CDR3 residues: CGASGLGPGLDKNIQYF. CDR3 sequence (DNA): TGTGGCGCCTCGGGACTAGGACCTGGTTTGGACAAAAACATTCAGTACTTC.

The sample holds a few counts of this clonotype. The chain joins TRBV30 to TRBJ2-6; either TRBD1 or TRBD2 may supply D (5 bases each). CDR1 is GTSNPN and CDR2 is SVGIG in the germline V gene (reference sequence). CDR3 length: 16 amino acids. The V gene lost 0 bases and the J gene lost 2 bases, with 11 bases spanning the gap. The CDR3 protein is CAWSVIRDPGANVLTF. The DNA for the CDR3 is TGTGCCTGGAGTGTGATCAGGGACCCTGGGGCCAACGTCCTGACTTTC.

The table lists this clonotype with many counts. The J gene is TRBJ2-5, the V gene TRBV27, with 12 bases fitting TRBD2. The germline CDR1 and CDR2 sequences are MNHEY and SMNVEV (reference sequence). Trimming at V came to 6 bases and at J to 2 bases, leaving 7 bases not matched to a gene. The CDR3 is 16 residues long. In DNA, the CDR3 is TGTGCCAGCAGACCCAGGACTAGCGGGATACAAGAGACCCAGTACTTC. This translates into CASRPRTSGIQETQYF.

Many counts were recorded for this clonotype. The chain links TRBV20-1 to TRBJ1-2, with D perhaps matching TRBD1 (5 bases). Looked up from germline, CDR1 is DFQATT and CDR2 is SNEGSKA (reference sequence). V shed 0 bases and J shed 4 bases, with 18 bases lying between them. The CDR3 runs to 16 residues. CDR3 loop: CSARDRGTAMLYGYTF. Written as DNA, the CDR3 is TGCAGTGCTAGAGATCGAGGGACGGCAATGCTCTATGGCTACACCTTC.

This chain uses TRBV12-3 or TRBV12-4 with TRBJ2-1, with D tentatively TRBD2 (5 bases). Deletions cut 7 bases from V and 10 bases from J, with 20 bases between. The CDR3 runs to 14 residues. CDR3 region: CASIAGDTRWEQFF. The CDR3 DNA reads TGTGCCAGCATCGCCGGGGATACCCGATGGGAGCAGTTCTTC.

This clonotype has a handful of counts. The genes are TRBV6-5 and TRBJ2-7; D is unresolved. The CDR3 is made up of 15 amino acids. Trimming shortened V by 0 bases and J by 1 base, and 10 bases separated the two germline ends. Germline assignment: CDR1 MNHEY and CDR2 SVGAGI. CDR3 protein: CASSYSWRLSYEQYF. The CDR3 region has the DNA TGTGCCAGCAGTTACTCCTGGCGACTGTCCTACGAGCAGTACTTC.

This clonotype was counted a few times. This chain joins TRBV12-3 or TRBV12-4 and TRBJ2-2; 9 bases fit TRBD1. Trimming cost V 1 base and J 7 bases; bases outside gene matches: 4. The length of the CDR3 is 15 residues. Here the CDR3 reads CASSLGTGEGGELFF. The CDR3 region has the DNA TGTGCCAGCAGTTTAGGGACAGGGGAAGGCGGGGAGCTGTTTTTT.

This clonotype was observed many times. As DNA, the CDR3 is TGTGCCAGCAGCCCCTGGGACAGGGATACAAATGAGCAGTTCTTC. Its translation is CASSPWDRDTNEQFF. V and J are TRBV28 and TRBJ2-1; the match to TRBD1 covers 9 bases. The CDR3 has 15 residues. The ends lost 6 bases at V and 7 bases at J; junction bases unmatched: 10. Germline V CDR1 and CDR2: MDHEN, SYDVKM.

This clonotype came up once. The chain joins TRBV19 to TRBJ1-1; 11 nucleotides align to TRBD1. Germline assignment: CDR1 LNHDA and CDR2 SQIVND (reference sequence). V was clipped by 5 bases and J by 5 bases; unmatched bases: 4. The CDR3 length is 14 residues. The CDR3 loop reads CASSVDRGRTEAFF. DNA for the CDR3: TGTGCCAGTAGTGTGGACAGGGGGCGAACTGAAGCTTTCTTT.

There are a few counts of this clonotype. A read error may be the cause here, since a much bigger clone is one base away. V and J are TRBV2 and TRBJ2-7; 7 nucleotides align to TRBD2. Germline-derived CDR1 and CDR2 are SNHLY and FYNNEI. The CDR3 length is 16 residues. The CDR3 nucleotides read TGTGTCAGCAGTGAACGTGAAGGCGGGAGTATCCTCGAGCAGTACTTC. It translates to CVSSEREGGSILEQYF.

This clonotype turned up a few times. Here the CDR3 reads CASSDPRKGPSSYNSPLHF. The CDR3 coding sequence is TGTGCCAGCTCCGATCCGAGGAAGGGACCTTCGAGCTATAATTCACCCCTCCACTTT. The rearrangement uses TRBV6-1 and TRBJ1-6, with D possibly being TRBD1 (5 bases). The CDR3 consists of 19 residues. V was clipped by 8 bases and J by 3 bases, with 26 bases between them. From germline, CDR1 is MNHNS and CDR2 SASEGT.

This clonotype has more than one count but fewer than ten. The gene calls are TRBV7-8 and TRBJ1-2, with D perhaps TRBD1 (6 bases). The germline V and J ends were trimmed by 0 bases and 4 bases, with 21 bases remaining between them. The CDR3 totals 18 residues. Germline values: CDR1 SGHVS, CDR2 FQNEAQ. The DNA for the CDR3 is TGTGCCAGCAGCTTAGCGAGGGGGACGGACGGTATCCTCTATGGCTACACCTTC. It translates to CASSLARGTDGILYGYTF.